These T cell receptor beta chains were read from a single sample in a study of blood T cell repertoires in COVID-19. TCRdb keeps only in-frame clones here, not all; method: immunoSEQ multiplex PCR. The sample includes roughly 250,000 clones, around 89% seen only once; the top ten take approximately 3.7%. The sequenced sample consisted of peripheral blood. The receptor source for this set is a man aged 55-75 years who had recovered from COVID-19. Each CDR3 is given with its conserved first and last residue. D genes are given only for firm matches. The size field is filled for only some rows; it gives once, few, many or a size class.

TRBJ2-7 TRBD2 TRBV11-2 NA TGTGCCAGCAGCTTAGCCCAAGGGACTAGCGGGGGTCACGAGCAGTACTTC CASSLAQGTSGGHEQYF
TRBJ1-4 NA TRBV5-5 NA TGTGCCAGCAGAAAGACACCCGCAACTAATGAAAAACTGTTTTTT CASRKTPATNEKLFF
TRBJ2-7 TRBD1 TRBV2 NA TGTGCCAGTACGGGACAGGGCTACGAGCAGTACTTC CASTGQGYEQYF
TRBJ2-7 TRBD1 TRBV13 once TGTGCCAGCAGCTTGGGACAGAGCTCCTACGAGCAGTACTTC CASSLGQSSYEQYF
TRBJ1-1 NA TRBV5-4 NA TGTGCCAGCAGCTTGGGGGGGGGCAGGAACACTGAAGCTTTCTTT CASSLGGGRNTEAFF
TRBJ1-1 NA TRBV6-5 few TGTGCCACGATGCGGGGGGGGAACACTGAAGCTTTCTTT CATMRGGNTEAFF
TRBJ1-1 NA TRBV19 once TGTGCCAGTAGTCATTTCCTTCGGGTAGAAATGAACACTGAAGCTTTCTTT CASSHFLRVEMNTEAFF
TRBJ2-7 TRBD1 TRBV15 NA TGTGCCACCAGCAGAGCCGGGACAGCCTACGAGCAGTACTTC CATSRAGTAYEQYF
TRBJ1-4 TRBD1 TRBV19 NA TGTGCCAGTACGGGCCTGACAGGGCGGTTGGGAAAACTGTTTTTT CASTGLTGRLGKLFF
TRBJ1-1 TRBD1 TRBV5-1 NA TGCGCCAGCAGGGGTGGGACAGCTGACACTGAAGCTTTCTTT CASRGGTADTEAFF